The clone carrying this TCR beta chain is large (0.1 to 1%) within its sample. Its target is not known. Using its own MiXCR run on the 5' RACE reads, TCRdb lists one record per CDR3 protein. This sample carries around 280 distinct CDR3 sequences, around a fifth of them seen once, and the ten largest clones take over 30%. The data stem from a study of spatial heterogeneity in lung cancer. For the study at large: Sequencing consistently turned up more beta-chain sequences than alpha-chain sequences. The study, taken as a whole, reports: Intratumoral expanded alpha and beta TCR counts were found to track tumor mutation counts.

V lost 3 bases and J lost 0, with 5 bases in between. Germline CDR1 is SGHVS and CDR2 is FNYEAQ. This CDR3 has 13 residues. Time point specified: sample taken at primary tumor resection. The input material, whole RNA from tumor, nontumor lung or frozen PBMC, was sequenced unsorted. The V and J genes are TRBV7-6 and TRBJ2-5; D gene ambiguous. The receptor's source is a male donor with early-stage non-small cell lung cancer. The starting material was lung tumor tissue, obtained at surgery. CDR3 sequence reads: CASSFTDQETQYF. CDR3 coding DNA: TGTGCCAGCAGCTTTACAGACCAAGAGACCCAGTACTTC. Supplemented by reference TRBV7-6 and TRBJ2-5, the full variable domain reads GAGVSQSPRYKVTKRGQDVALRCDPISGHVSLYWYRQALGQGPEFLTYFNYEAQQDKSGLPNDRFSAERPEGSISTLTIQRTEQRDSAMYRCASSFTDQETQYFGPGTRLLVL.